In this sample, the clone carrying this T cell receptor beta chain turned up a few times. How the authors handled the data: Estimated nucleated cell counts came from reference gene primer amplification. TCRdb's copy holds only in-frame clones and misses some; the assay was immunoSEQ multiplex PCR. D and trimming were read from the DNA, whereas the V and J calls and clone size are those reported in that table. Of tens of thousands of clones in the sample, roughly 88% were seen once. The sample is drawn from a study of blood T cell repertoires in COVID-19. The overall study: The United States, Italy and Spain supplied acute and convalescent COVID-19 samples. Sample material is recorded as cDNA or gDNA derived from T cells, B-cell-depleted T cells, or PBMCs.

CDR3 length: 13 amino acids. Germline V lookup: CDR1 SGHTA, CDR2 FQGNSA. Between the trimmed V and J ends, which lost 1 base and 7 bases, there was a span of 10 bases. This clonotype was sampled from a man aged 50-60 years with active COVID-19. This rearrangement joins TRBV7-2 to TRBJ1-1; D is uncertain. Sequenced: peripheral blood. The CDR3 reads CASSLGQSFEAFF. The CDR3 coding sequence is TGTGCCAGCAGCTTAGGGCAGTCCTTTGAAGCTTTCTTT.